This T cell receptor (beta chain) emerged from a study of spatial heterogeneity in lung cancer. The CDR3 sequence is 16 residues long. Germline trimming cut 6 bases from V and 10 bases from J; bases unmatched to any gene: 16. Germline CDR1 is MNHNY and CDR2 is SVGAGI (reference sequence). Time point reported: sample taken at primary tumor resection. TCRs were sequenced from unsorted whole RNA of tumor, nontumor lung or PBMC. By share, this clonotype ranks as medium-sized. Each TCR cDNA molecule bore a unique molecular identifier. TCRdb called the 5' RACE reads again in MiXCR, with one record for every CDR3 protein. The table has 7,000 or so distinct CDR3 sequences, around 21% seen once.

The sequencing used PBMCs, collected at surgery. The TCR was taken from a female donor with early-stage non-small cell lung cancer. The V and J genes are TRBV6-6 and TRBJ2-1; 9 bases match TRBD2. The CDR3 DNA reads as TGTGCCAGCAGACACGAAGCGGGAGGAACCGGTTCGGAGCAGTTCTTC. It codes for CASRHEAGGTGSEQFF.